This TCR beta chain originates from a study of blood T cell repertoires in COVID-19 (dated by TCRdb to about 2020). At the level of the whole study: Samples from collaborators originated in the United States, Italy and Spain and spanned both the acute and convalescent phases of COVID-19. The prospective study material was composed of cDNA or gDNA derived from T cells, B-cell-depleted T cells, or PBMCs. Subjects who had been exposed to COVID-19, were actively infected with it, or had recovered from it provided the deeply sampled blood TCRbeta repertoires that made up the dataset. The repertoires were released in a freely available public database meant as a resource for research on the immune response to SARS-CoV-2. The samples were drawn from the first 160 participants of the ongoing ImmuneRACE study and from 1,200 or so subjects provided by 6 global collaborators. Sample metadata almost always included a de-identified subject ID, COVID-19 status, age in years and sex. HLA class I and class II types, where available, came from metadata supplied by the sample provider rather than from assay-based typing.

The immunoSEQ Assay, a bias-controlled multiplex PCR, was used to amplify TCRbeta CDR3 regions from genomic DNA. For the original study's pipeline: Within the assay, amplification of reference gene primers was used to estimate how many nucleated cells each sample contained. Sequence reads were collapsed and filtered to measure the absolute abundance of every unique TCRbeta CDR3 rearrangement. For each sample, productive Simpson clonality was calculated as the square root of Simpson's diversity index over productive rearrangements. In its TCRdb copy, this immuneACCESS table keeps in-frame sequences only and misses some clones. Where compared with another copy, unresolved V genes explain less than half of these, and the others have no known cause. Clone size and the V and J calls come from that table; the DNA yielded D and trimming. For this sample there are roughly 40,000 clones; nearly 80% appear just once. The ten most abundant clones make up under 20% of the sample.

Its CDR3 holds 13 amino acids, cysteine through phenylalanine. The retained sequence is limited to the CDR3, 39 bases, with the frame set at the first base. V lost 4 bases and J lost 0 bases; the stretch between them is 7 bases long. CDR1 SNHLY and CDR2 FYNNEI were looked up in the germline V gene. Of note for this clone: Its antigen remains undetermined. Base qualities are not provided; no much larger clone lies one nucleotide away.

What the research found in general, with its limitations: The amount of clinical and demographic metadata varied by source and participant and was provided uncurated.

Each collaborating institution followed its own protocols to collect whole blood in K2EDTA tubes. For TCRbeta analysis, collaborator samples were shipped as frozen whole blood, as isolated PBMCs, or as DNA extracted from either sample type. The receptor's source is an older man with acute or convalescent COVID-19. The chain employs TRBV2 and TRBJ2-7, with TRBD1 perhaps the D gene, on 5 matching bases. The sequenced sample consisted of peripheral blood. For the CDR3, the sequence is CASSGTHSYEQYF. The bases are TGTGCCAGCAGTGGGACACACTCCTACGAGCAGTACTTC. When the CDR3 is completed using the reference TRBV2 and TRBJ2-7 genes on either side, the full variable domain is EPEVTQTPSHQVTQMGQEVILRCVPISNHLYFYWYRQILGQKVEFLVSFYNNEISEKSEIFDDQFSVERPDGSNFTLKIRSTKLEDSAMYFCASSGTHSYEQYFGPGTRLTVT.